This TCR beta chain was captured by sequencing in a study of radiotherapy plus CTLA-4 blockade in lung cancer. Findings and caveats of the study: Early blood T cell clone dynamics reportedly forecast response best, with interferon-beta. The study found tumor-derived TCR clones expanded in blood after radiotherapy plus ipilimumab.

Notes on this clone: Its matching antigen is unknown.

Profiled with immunoSEQ multiplex PCR; TCRdb holds only in-frame clones, not every one. The data show roughly 100,000 clones, about 83% seen once. CDR1 is MDHEN, CDR2 SYDVKM, per germline. This CDR3 has 18 amino acids. Between the trimmed V and J ends, which lost 3 bases and 8 bases, there was a span of 28 bases. In chemo-refractory metastatic non-small-cell lung cancer, patients got ipilimumab CTLA-4 blockade together with focal radiation. The sequencing used peripheral blood, collected from a patient treated with radiotherapy plus ipilimumab. The TCR comes from a human donor with non-small cell lung cancer that progressed on radiotherapy plus ipilimumab. Some clones in this sample may be carry-over from other donors' samples. The rearrangement joins TRBV28 to TRBJ1-1; the D gene is possibly TRBD1 (6 bases). The CDR3 region is CASSFPTEGQAARSEAFF. The CDR3 DNA reads TGTGCCAGCAGTTTCCCCACAGAGGGACAAGCCGCCCGGTCCGAAGCTTTCTTT.